This T cell receptor beta chain came from a study of shared clonotypes between healthy human individuals. Across the study: Donors had three CD4 naive, three CD4 memory, two CD8 naive and one CD8 memory plate apiece.

Findings and limits, study-wide: Sampling included only blood; tissue repertoires likely differ.

CDR3 length equals 14 residues. Deletions cut 3 bases from V and 7 bases from J, with 15 bases between. Germline V gene sequence: CDR1 SGHDN, CDR2 FVKESK. A word on this clone: Its antigen is unknown.

TCRdb's copy holds only in-frame clones and misses some; the assay was immunoSEQ multiplex PCR. Here the sample spans over a million clones, approximately 98.5% being singletons. This clonotype was obtained from a man aged 25 to 40 in good health. Sequencing used naive CD4+ T cells sorted from blood. The subset was: CD45RA+ positively selected. The V call is TRBV14, the J call TRBJ2-5, with D maybe TRBD1 (5 bases). The CDR3 coding sequence is TGTGCCAGCAGCCATCGACAGTCTCCGTGGACCCAGTACTTC. Amino acid sequence: CASSHRQSPWTQYF.